The next 27 T cell receptor beta chains were all read from a single sample in a study of beta chain features in type 1 diabetes. As every portion of the isolated RNA was reverse transcribed, the sequencing read expressed TCRB transcripts. Sequencing was performed with immunoSEQ multiplex PCR; in TCRdb, only in-frame clones are kept and a portion is missing. The data show 900,000 or so clones, roughly a sixth seen once. Sample: naive CD4+ T cells from blood. The receptor source for this set is a woman younger than 30 in good health.

This clone occurred a few times. The gene calls are TRBV10-3 and TRBJ2-5; 10 positions agree with TRBD2. With 0 bases clipped from V and 1 base from J, the junction kept 5 bases outside the gene matches. This CDR3 has 17 amino acids. Germline V gene lookup returns CDR1 ENHRY and CDR2 SYGVKD. CDR3 sequence: CAISESISGRSQETQYF. The CDR3 DNA sequence: TGTGCCATCAGTGAGTCGATTAGCGGGAGGTCCCAAGAGACCCAGTACTTC.

This clone was counted a few times. The V and J genes are TRBV2 and TRBJ2-3; TRBD2 matches at 10 bases. V lost 7 bases to trimming and J lost 2 bases; unmatched junction nucleotides: 9. The V gene's germline CDR1 is SNHLY and CDR2 FYNNEI. CDR3 length equals 16 residues. The CDR3 loop is CASTERLAGVTDTQYF. CDR3 DNA: TGTGCCAGCACCGAAAGGCTAGCGGGAGTCACAGATACGCAGTATTTT.

This clone was detected only a few times. The rearrangement joins TRBV7-8 to TRBJ2-1; TRBD2 aligns across 13 bases. CDR1 and CDR2 from the germline V gene are SGHVS and FQNEAQ. Germline trimming cut 5 bases from V and 9 bases from J; bases unmatched to any gene: 7. The CDR3 consists of 15 residues. The CDR3, as DNA: TGTGCCAGCAGCCAACGGACTAGCGGGAGAGGTGAGCAGTTCTTC. It encodes CASSQRTSGRGEQFF.

Details on this clone: The sample has other DNA sequences that encode this CDR3 too. The rearrangement uses TRBV4-3 and TRBJ2-1, with D hard to call. V dropped 0 bases and J dropped 9 bases, with 9 bases sitting between them. This CDR3 contains 13 residues. Germline CDR1 reads LGHNA; CDR2 reads YSLEER. The DNA of the CDR3 is TGCGCCAGCAGCCAAGATTCTAGGGCTGAGCAGTTCTTC. Translating it yields CASSQDSRAEQFF.

This clone showed up just a few times. The rearrangement uses TRBV7-3 and TRBJ2-3; weak D call: TRBD1 (5 bases). V was pared by 2 bases and J by 5 bases, with 8 bases between. CDR1 is SGHTA, CDR2 FQGTGA, per germline. This CDR3 is 13 amino acids long. The CDR3 loop is CASSLGAKDTQYF. The CDR3 DNA is TGTGCCAGCAGCTTAGGGGCCAAAGATACGCAGTATTTT.

The chain is built from TRBV7-9 and TRBJ1-4, with a weak D call TRBD1 (6 bases). V lost 5 bases and J lost 0, with 10 bases in between. Germline CDR1 reads SEHNR; CDR2 reads FQNEAQ (reference sequence). This CDR3 contains 15 residues. CDR3 amino acids: CASSPRGATNEKLFF. Written as DNA, the CDR3 is TGTGCCAGCAGCCCTAGGGGGGCAACTAATGAAAAACTGTTTTTT.

The chain has TRBV6-5 and TRBJ2-7, with D maybe TRBD1 (6 bases). The CDR3 runs 15 residues. Germline V gene data show CDR1 as MNHEY and CDR2 as SVGAGI. Trimming removed 10 bases at V and 4 bases at J, with 23 bases between. The CDR3 here is CATRGFGGGQYEQYF. The CDR3 DNA is TGTGCCACCCGGGGATTTGGGGGTGGACAGTACGAGCAGTACTTC.

This clone was seen a handful of times. The DNA of the CDR3 is TGTGCCAGCAGGGTAAGCCCGAACACTGAAGCTTTCTTT. Translating gives CASRVSPNTEAFF. This chain uses TRBV7-9 with TRBJ1-1; D remains unclear. Germline V gives CDR1 SEHNR, CDR2 FQNEAQ (reference sequence). This CDR3 is built from 13 residues. Trimming took off 6 bases at V and 1 base at J, with 9 bases between the two ends.

This clone turned up a few times. The CDR3 here is CASSRLGLPNEQFF. For the CDR3, the DNA is TGTGCCAGCAGCCGCCTGGGACTTCCGAATGAGCAGTTCTTC. The chain combines TRBV11-2 with TRBJ2-1; weak D call: TRBD2 (6 bases). Germline lookup yields CDR1 SGHAT and CDR2 FQNNGV. This CDR3 is built from 14 residues. V was clipped by 5 bases and J by 7 bases, with 15 bases between them.

V is TRBV7-2 and J is TRBJ2-1; D not certain. Trimming cost V 5 bases and J 9 bases, with 14 bases left between them. Germline V gene data show CDR1 as SGHTA and CDR2 as FQGNSA. The CDR3 contains 13 residues. CDR3 region: CASSPQPLGEQFF. CDR3 nucleotide sequence: TGTGCCAGCAGCCCCCAGCCCCTCGGTGAGCAGTTCTTC.

The rearrangement uses TRBV4-2 and TRBJ1-5; 7 positions match TRBD1. This CDR3 is built from 19 residues. After removal of 2 bases from V and 0 bases from J, the junction contained 13 bases not matched to a gene. Germline CDR1 is LGHNA and CDR2 is YNFKEQ. CDR3 sequence reads: CASSQTPTGHSDSNQPQHF. For the CDR3, the DNA is TGTGCCAGCAGCCAAACTCCGACAGGGCATTCGGATAGCAATCAGCCCCAGCATTTT.

This rearrangement joins TRBV7-2 to TRBJ2-4; D unclear. Germline CDR1 is SGHTA and CDR2 is FQGNSA. This CDR3 has 14 residues. V lost 2 bases and J lost 0, with 5 bases in between. The CDR3 protein is CASSLRVAKNIQYF. In DNA, the CDR3 is TGTGCCAGCAGCTTACGGGTAGCCAAAAACATTCAGTACTTC.

This chain joins TRBV18 and TRBJ2-7; 7 nucleotides agree with TRBD1. Germline V lookup: CDR1 KGHSH, CDR2 LQKENI. CDR3 length: 14 amino acids. J gave up 6 bases and V 1 base, and 6 bases lay outside the gene matches. The CDR3 nucleotides are TGTGCCAGCTCACCACGGATGACAGGGCTCGAGCAGTACTTC. Translating gives CASSPRMTGLEQYF.

In its sample, this clone was seen a few times. The chain couples TRBV7-2 to TRBJ2-7; the D gene is possibly TRBD1 (6 bases). Germline loops: CDR1 SGHTA, CDR2 FQGNSA. The length of the CDR3 is 14 residues. The V end was cut by 3 bases, the J end by 6 bases, with 15 bases between. The DNA of the CDR3 is TGTGCCAGCAGCTTCCCCTTGGGGGCTGGCGAGCAGTACTTC. It codes for CASSFPLGAGEQYF.

This chain connects TRBV6-5 to TRBJ2-1; a possible D gene is TRBD2 (6 bases). Trimming took 4 bases from V and 4 from J, leaving 17 bases between them. Germline V gives CDR1 MNHEY, CDR2 SVGAGI. CDR3 length: 16 amino acids. The CDR3 region is CASSSPSGGRYNEQFF. CDR3 nucleotide sequence: TGTGCCAGCAGTTCCCCCTCCGGGGGACGGTACAATGAGCAGTTCTTC.

J is TRBJ1-1 and V is TRBV5-1; D remains unclear. Trimming pared 2 bases from V and 4 bases from J, leaving 12 bases between. This CDR3 contains 14 residues. Germline CDR1 and CDR2: SGHRS and YFSETQ. CDR3 amino acids: CASSLSLRGTEAFF. The CDR3 DNA reads TGCGCCAGCAGCTTATCCCTGCGGGGCACTGAAGCTTTCTTT.

This clone was detected only a few times. This chain links TRBV5-1 with TRBJ2-5, with 9 bases matching TRBD2. Germline V gives CDR1 SGHRS, CDR2 YFSETQ. CDR3 size: 16 residues. The V segment lost 0 bases and the J segment 1 base; nucleotides outside the gene matches: 4. CDR3 protein: CASSLGLAGIQETQYF. Written as DNA, the CDR3 is TGCGCCAGCAGCTTGGGTCTAGCGGGGATCCAAGAGACCCAGTACTTC.

This clone was detected a few times. The chain carries TRBV19 and TRBJ2-1, with 10 bases fitting TRBD1. Looked up from germline, CDR1 is LNHDA and CDR2 is SQIVND (reference sequence). Trimming cost V 5 bases and J 4 bases; bases outside gene matches: 14. This CDR3 has 18 residues. For the CDR3, the DNA is TGTGCCAGTAGTCAGGGACAGGGGTCTAAAAGGGGGTACAATGAGCAGTTCTTC. Its protein product is CASSQGQGSKRGYNEQFF.

This clone was seen a handful of times. This chain connects TRBV7-3 to TRBJ2-2, with TRBD2 identical over 10 bases. Trimming cost V 4 bases and J 6 bases; bases outside gene matches: 8. The CDR3 covers 16 residues. CDR1 and CDR2 from the germline V gene are SGHTA and FQGTGA. Here the CDR3 DNA reads TGTGCCAGCAGCTCCAGCGGGAGGGCTGGAGCCGGGGAGCTGTTTTTT. Translated, it gives CASSSSGRAGAGELFF.

This clone was seen only a few times. This sequence joins TRBV4-2 and TRBJ2-1; 8 bases are shared with TRBD1. V was pared by 3 bases and J by 5 bases, with 12 bases of the junction left unmatched. The CDR3 runs to 17 residues. Germline CDR1 is LGHNA and CDR2 is YNFKEQ. DNA of the CDR3: TGTGCCAGCAGCCACCCCCCGACGACAGGGGCGGACAATGAGCAGTTCTTC. Encoded protein: CASSHPPTTGADNEQFF.

The chain employs TRBV15 and TRBJ2-7; the D is unclear. Trimming took off 3 bases at V and 5 bases at J, with 8 bases between the two ends. CDR1 is LNHNV, CDR2 YYDKDF, per germline (reference sequence). The CDR3 has 12 residues. For the CDR3, the DNA is TGTGCCACCAGCAGCGGGTTGAACGAGCAGTACTTC. Protein product: CATSSGLNEQYF.

To note about this clone: One end of the junction is discordant with germline, which a read error may explain. The rearrangement joins TRBV15 to TRBJ2-5; D remains ambiguous. This CDR3 contains 14 residues. The germline V gene has CDR1 LNHNV and CDR2 YYDKDF (reference sequence). CDR3 coding DNA: TGTGCCGCCAGCAGTCCCAATAACGGAGAGACCCAGTACTTC. This encodes CAASSPNNGETQYF.

The chain links TRBV5-4 to TRBJ2-1, with TRBD2 identical over 11 bases. The V and J ends lost 5 bases and 6 bases, in that order; junction bases with no gene match: 7. Germline CDR1 SGHNT, CDR2 YYREEE (reference sequence). CDR3 length: 15 residues. Here the CDR3 DNA reads TGTGCCAGCAGAAAACTAGCGGGAGAATTCAATGAGCAGTTCTTC. This codes for CASRKLAGEFNEQFF.

The gene calls are TRBV28 and TRBJ2-3; 8 bases map to TRBD2. V shed 6 bases and J 2 bases; nucleotides not matched to a gene: 10. Germline-derived CDR1 and CDR2 are MDHEN and SYDVKM. The CDR3 consists of 16 residues. Written as DNA, the CDR3 is TGTGCCAGCAGCCCCCTCAAGCGGGGGCACACAGATACGCAGTATTTT. Translating gives CASSPLKRGHTDTQYF. Using reference TRBV28 and TRBJ2-3 for the parts outside the CDR3, the full variable domain is DVKVTQSSRYLVKRTGEKVFLECVQDMDHENMFWYRQDPGLGLRLIYFSYDVKMKEKGDIPEGYSVSREKKERFSLILESASTNQTSMYLCASSPLKRGHTDTQYFGPGTRLTVL.

This clone was recorded a few times. The rearrangement uses TRBV7-2 and TRBJ1-4; 8 bases fit TRBD1. In germline, CDR1 is SGHTA, CDR2 FQGNSA. V was clipped by 2 bases and J by 0 bases; unmatched bases: 2. The CDR3 is 16 amino acids. This CDR3 is CASSLQGASTNEKLFF. In nucleotides, the CDR3 is TGTGCCAGCAGCTTACAGGGGGCGTCAACTAATGAAAAACTGTTTTTT.

The genes are TRBV9 and TRBJ2-3, with 7 bases fitting TRBD2. The CDR3 has 14 residues. With 2 bases clipped from V and 5 bases from J, the junction kept 5 bases outside the gene matches. Germline assignment: CDR1 SGDLS and CDR2 YYNGEE. CDR3 sequence: CASSVGLERDTQYF. CDR3 nucleotides: TGTGCCAGCAGCGTCGGACTAGAACGAGATACGCAGTATTTT.

This clone has more than one count but fewer than ten. This chain links TRBV20-1 with TRBJ2-1; 8 positions agree with TRBD2. The length of the CDR3 is 11 residues. Germline CDR1 and CDR2: DFQATT and SNEGSKA (reference sequence). CDR3 bases: TGCGCTAGCGGGTTTTACAATGAGCAGTTCTTC. Encoded protein: CASGFYNEQFF.